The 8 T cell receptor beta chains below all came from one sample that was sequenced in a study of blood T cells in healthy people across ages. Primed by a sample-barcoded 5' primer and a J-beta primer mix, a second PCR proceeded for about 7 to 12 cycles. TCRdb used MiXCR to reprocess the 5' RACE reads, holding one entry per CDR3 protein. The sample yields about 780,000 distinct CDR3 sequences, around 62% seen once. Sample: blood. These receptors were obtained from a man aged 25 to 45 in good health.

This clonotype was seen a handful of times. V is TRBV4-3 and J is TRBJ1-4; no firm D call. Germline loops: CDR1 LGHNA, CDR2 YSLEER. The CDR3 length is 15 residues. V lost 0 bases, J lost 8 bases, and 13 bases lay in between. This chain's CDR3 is CASSQDPGMEEKLFF. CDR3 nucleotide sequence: TGCGCCAGCAGCCAAGATCCGGGGATGGAGGAAAAACTGTTTTTT.

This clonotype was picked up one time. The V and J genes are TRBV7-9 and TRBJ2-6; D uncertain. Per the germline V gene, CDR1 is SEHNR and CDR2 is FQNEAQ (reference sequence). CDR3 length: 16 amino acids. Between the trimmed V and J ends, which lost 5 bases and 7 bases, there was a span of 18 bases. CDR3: CASSQIVSGVANVLTF. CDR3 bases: TGTGCCAGCAGCCAGATAGTCTCTGGGGTAGCCAACGTCCTGACTTTC.

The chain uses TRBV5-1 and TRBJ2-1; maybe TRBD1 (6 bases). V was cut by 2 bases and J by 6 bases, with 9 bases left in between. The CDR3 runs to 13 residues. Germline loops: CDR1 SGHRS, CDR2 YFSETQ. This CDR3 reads CASSFGTFNEQFF. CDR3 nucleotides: TGCGCCAGCAGCTTCGGGACATTCAATGAGCAGTTCTTC.

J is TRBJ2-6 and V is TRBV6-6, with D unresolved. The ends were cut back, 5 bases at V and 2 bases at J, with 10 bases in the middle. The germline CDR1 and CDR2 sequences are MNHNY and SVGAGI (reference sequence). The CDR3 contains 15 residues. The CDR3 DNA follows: TGTGCCAGCAGTAATGGTAGGACTGGGGCCAACGTCCTGACTTTC. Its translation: CASSNGRTGANVLTF.

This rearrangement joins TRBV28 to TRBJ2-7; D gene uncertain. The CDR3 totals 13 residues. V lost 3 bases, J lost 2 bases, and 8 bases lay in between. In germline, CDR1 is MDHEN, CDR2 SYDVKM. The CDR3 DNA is TGTGCCAGCAGTTTCCTCGAGGCCTACGAGCAGTACTTC. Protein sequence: CASSFLEAYEQYF.

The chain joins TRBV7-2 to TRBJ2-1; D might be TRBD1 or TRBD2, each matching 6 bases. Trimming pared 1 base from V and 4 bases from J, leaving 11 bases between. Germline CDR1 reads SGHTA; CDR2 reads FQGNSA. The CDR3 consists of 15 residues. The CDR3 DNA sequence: TGTGCCAGCAGCTTAGTCGGGGGCCTATACAATGAGCAGTTCTTC. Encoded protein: CASSLVGGLYNEQFF. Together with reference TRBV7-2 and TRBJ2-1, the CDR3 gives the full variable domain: GAGVSQSPSNKVTEKGKDVELRCDPISGHTALYWYRQSLGQGLEFLIYFQGNSAPDKSGLPSDRFSAERTGGSVSTLTIQRTQQEDSAVYLCASSLVGGLYNEQFFGPGTRLTVL.

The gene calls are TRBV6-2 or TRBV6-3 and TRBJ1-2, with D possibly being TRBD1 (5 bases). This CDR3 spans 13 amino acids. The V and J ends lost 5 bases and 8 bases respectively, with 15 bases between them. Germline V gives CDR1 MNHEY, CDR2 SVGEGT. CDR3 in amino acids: CASSPADRNGYTF. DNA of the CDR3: TGTGCCAGCAGTCCGGCCGACAGAAACGGCTACACCTTC.

The CDR3 DNA follows: TGCAGTGCTCTAGACAGGGAACCCTACACAGATACGCAGTATTTT. Translation gives CSALDREPYTDTQYF. The J gene is TRBJ2-3, the V gene TRBV20-1; 7 bases are shared with TRBD1. Per germline, CDR1 DFQATT and CDR2 SNEGSKA (reference sequence). The CDR3 contains 15 residues. Trimming removed 5 bases from V and 2 bases from J; junction bases left unmatched: 10.